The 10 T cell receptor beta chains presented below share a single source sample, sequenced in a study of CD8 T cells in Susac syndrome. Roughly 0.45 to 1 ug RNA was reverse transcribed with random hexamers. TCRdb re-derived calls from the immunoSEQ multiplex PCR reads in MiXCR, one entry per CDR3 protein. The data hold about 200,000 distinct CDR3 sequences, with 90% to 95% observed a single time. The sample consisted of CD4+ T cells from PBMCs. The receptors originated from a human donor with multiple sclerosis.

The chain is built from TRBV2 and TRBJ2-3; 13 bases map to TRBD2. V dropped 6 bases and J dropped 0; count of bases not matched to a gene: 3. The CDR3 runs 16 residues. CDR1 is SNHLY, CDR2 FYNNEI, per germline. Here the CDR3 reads CASSQTSGGSTDTQYF. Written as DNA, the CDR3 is TGTGCCAGCAGCCAGACTAGCGGGGGGAGCACAGATACGCAGTATTTT.

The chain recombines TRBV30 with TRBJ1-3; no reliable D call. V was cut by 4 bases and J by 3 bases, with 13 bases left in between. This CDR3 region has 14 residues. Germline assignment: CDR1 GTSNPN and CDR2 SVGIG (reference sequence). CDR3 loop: CAWIRRRLGNTIYF. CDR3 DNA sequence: TGTGCCTGGATTCGACGGAGACTTGGAAACACCATATATTTT.

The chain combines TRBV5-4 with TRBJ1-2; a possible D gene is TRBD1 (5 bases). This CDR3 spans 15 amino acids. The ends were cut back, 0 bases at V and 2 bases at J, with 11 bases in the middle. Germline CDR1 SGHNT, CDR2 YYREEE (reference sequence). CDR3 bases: TGTGCCAGCAGCTTGGCACCGACAGTGAACTATGGCTACACCTTC. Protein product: CASSLAPTVNYGYTF.

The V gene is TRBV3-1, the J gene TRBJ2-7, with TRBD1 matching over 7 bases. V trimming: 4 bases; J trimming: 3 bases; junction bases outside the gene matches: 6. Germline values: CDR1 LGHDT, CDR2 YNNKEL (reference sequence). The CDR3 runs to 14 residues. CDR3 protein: CASSLPGQSYEQYF. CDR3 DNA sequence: TGTGCCAGCAGCCTGCCGGGACAGAGCTACGAGCAGTACTTC.

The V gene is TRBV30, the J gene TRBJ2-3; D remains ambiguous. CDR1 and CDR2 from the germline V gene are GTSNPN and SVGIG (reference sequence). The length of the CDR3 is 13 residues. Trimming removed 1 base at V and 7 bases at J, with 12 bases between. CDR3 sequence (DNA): TGTGCCTGGAGTGACAAGGGCAGAAATACGCAGTATTTT. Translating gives CAWSDKGRNTQYF. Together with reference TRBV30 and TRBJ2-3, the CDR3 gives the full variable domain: SQTIHQWPATLVQPVGSPLSLECTVEGTSNPNLYWYRQAAGRGLQLLFYSVGIGQISSEVPQNLSASRPQDRQFILSSKKLLLSDSGFYLCAWSDKGRNTQYFGPGTRLTVL.

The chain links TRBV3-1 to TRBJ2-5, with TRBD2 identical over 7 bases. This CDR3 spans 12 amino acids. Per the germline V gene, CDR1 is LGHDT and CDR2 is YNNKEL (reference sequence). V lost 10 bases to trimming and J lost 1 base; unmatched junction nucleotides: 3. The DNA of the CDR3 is TGTGCCACCCAGCGGGGCCAAGAGACCCAGTACTTC. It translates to CATQRGQETQYF.

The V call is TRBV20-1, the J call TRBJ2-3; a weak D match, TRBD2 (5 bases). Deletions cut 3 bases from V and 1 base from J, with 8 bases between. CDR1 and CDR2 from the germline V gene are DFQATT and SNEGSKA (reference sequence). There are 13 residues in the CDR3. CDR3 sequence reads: CSASPGGTDTQYF. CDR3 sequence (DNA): TGCAGTGCTAGCCCCGGGGGCACAGATACGCAGTATTTT.

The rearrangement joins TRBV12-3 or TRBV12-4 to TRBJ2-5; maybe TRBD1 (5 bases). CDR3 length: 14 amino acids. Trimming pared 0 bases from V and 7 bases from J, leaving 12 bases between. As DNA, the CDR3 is TGTGCCAGCAGTTTAGCAGGGTGGGGCTTGACCCAGTACTTC. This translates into CASSLAGWGLTQYF.

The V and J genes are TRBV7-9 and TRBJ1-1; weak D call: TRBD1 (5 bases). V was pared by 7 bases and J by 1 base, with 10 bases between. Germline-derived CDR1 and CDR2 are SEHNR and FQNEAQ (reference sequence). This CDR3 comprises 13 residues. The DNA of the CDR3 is TGTGCCAGCAACCCCCAGGGGAACACTGAAGCTTTCTTT. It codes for CASNPQGNTEAFF.

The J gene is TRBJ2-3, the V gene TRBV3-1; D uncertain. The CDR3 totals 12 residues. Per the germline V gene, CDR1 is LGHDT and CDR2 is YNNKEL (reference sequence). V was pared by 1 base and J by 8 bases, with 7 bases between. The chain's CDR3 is CASSQGAGTQYF. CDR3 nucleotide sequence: TGTGCCAGCAGCCAAGGTGCAGGTACGCAGTATTTT.